One T cell receptor (beta chain) is described in this entry. The antigen remains unidentified. The CDR3 carries no conserved terminal phenylalanine or tryptophan, so it likely arises from a read error. All donors came from Russia, were Caucasian and healthy, and spanned ages 6 to 90. Then a second PCR, running roughly 6 to 12 cycles, was carried out with a sample-barcoded 5' primer and a J-beta primer mix. TCRdb analysed the 5' RACE reads with MiXCR anew, one entry per CDR3 protein. The sample contains about 800,000 distinct CDR3 sequences, around a quarter of which appear only once. This CDR3 is built from 15 residues. V gave up 7 bases and J gave up 8 bases, with 23 bases separating them. This sample was included in a study of blood T cells in healthy people across ages. General study results and limits: TCR beta diversity tracked closely with naive T cell percentage.

These same data were also listed under a study on T cells of mothers and their children. That work states: A few healthy Caucasian mothers and their six children donated.

This receptor was identified in a boy aged 5-17 years in good health. Sequenced material: blood. The chain employs TRBV12-3 or TRBV12-4 and TRBJ1-2, with D hard to call. CDR3 bases: TGTGCCAGCACTCGGAGGACCACCCGCGGGCACGGCTACACCCTC. This translates into CASTRRTTRGHGYTL.